The TCR beta chain described here comes from a study of blood T cell repertoires in COVID-19. The length of the CDR3 is 16 residues. V was pared by 5 bases and J by 3 bases, with 8 bases of the junction left unmatched. CDR1 is LNHDA and CDR2 is SQIVND in the germline V gene (reference sequence). Method: immunoSEQ multiplex PCR; TCRdb's copy keeps in-frame clones and lacks some. The sample holds hundreds of thousands of clones, around 85% seen once. Specimen: peripheral blood. The clonotype originates from a man older than 75 with acute or convalescent COVID-19. This rearrangement joins TRBV19 to TRBJ1-5, with 9 bases identical to TRBD1. The CDR3 sequence is CASSSPGQGPNQPQHF. Here the CDR3 DNA reads TGTGCCAGTAGTTCTCCGGGACAGGGTCCCAATCAGCCCCAGCATTTT.